This T cell receptor (beta chain) was obtained from a study of shared clonotypes between healthy human individuals. The V gene's germline CDR1 is SNHLY and CDR2 FYNNEI. The germline V and J ends were trimmed by 1 base and 9 bases, with 16 bases remaining between them. CDR3 length: 15 amino acids. Samples underwent the assay at deep level. Assay used: immunoSEQ multiplex PCR; TCRdb lists only in-frame clones, some missing. The sample yields about 1.1 million clones, 78% seen once. A word on this clone: Its antigen remains unidentified.

Study conclusions and caveats: Naive CD4 clonotypes were shared across several donors at approximately 5.3%.

Material: memory CD4+ T cells from PBMCs. The subset denotes: CD45RA-negative fraction. This receptor was obtained from a man younger than 35 in good health. Some clones in this sample may be carry-over from other donors' samples. The genes are TRBV2 and TRBJ2-1; D gene ambiguous. This CDR3 is CASSEVGPALSEQFF. The CDR3 nucleotides are TGTGCCAGCAGTGAAGTAGGACCCGCCCTTAGTGAGCAGTTCTTC. The entire variable domain, with the rest obtained from reference TRBV2 and TRBJ2-1, is as follows: EPEVTQTPSHQVTQMGQEVILRCVPISNHLYFYWYRQILGQKVEFLVSFYNNEISEKSEIFDDQFSVERPDGSNFTLKIRSTKLEDSAMYFCASSEVGPALSEQFFGPGTRLTVL.